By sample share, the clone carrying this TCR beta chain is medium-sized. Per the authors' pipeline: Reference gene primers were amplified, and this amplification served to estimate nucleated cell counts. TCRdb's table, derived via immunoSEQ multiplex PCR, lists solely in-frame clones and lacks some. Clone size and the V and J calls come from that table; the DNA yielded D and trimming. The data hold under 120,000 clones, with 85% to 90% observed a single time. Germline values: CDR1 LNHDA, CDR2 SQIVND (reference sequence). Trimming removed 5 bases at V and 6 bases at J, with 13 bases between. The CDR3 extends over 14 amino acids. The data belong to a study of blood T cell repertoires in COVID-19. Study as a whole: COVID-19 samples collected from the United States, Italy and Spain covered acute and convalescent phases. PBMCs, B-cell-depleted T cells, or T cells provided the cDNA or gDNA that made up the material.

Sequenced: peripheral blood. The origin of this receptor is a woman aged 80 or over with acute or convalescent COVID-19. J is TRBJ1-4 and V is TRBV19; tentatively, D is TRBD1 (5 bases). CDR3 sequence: CASSSPKGYEKLFF. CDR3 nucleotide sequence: TGTGCCAGTAGTTCCCCGAAGGGGTATGAAAAACTGTTTTTT.